A single TCR beta chain is shown here with its context. The data belong to a study of blood T cell repertoires in COVID-19. Study at large: The cDNA or gDNA used as material had been derived from T cells, B-cell-depleted T cells, or PBMCs.

How the authors handled the data: Amplifying reference gene primers gave estimates of nucleated cell counts. The repertoire was sequenced with immunoSEQ multiplex PCR; TCRdb's copy has only in-frame clones and lacks some. V and J calls and clone size are given by that table; D and trimming were obtained from the DNA. The sample yields 130,000 to 150,000 clones, 87% seen once. The CDR3 loop spans 13 amino acids. Looked up from germline, CDR1 is MNHEY and CDR2 is SVGAGI. With 6 bases removed from V and 2 bases from J, the gap between germline ends came to 10 bases. The specimen was peripheral blood. The chain is built from TRBV6-5 and TRBJ2-5; D possibly corresponds to TRBD2 (5 bases). The TCR originated in a man older than 75 with acute or convalescent COVID-19. The CDR3 region has the DNA TGTGCCAGCAGCAAGGACTGGCAAGAGACCCAGTACTTC. Its translation is CASSKDWQETQYF.